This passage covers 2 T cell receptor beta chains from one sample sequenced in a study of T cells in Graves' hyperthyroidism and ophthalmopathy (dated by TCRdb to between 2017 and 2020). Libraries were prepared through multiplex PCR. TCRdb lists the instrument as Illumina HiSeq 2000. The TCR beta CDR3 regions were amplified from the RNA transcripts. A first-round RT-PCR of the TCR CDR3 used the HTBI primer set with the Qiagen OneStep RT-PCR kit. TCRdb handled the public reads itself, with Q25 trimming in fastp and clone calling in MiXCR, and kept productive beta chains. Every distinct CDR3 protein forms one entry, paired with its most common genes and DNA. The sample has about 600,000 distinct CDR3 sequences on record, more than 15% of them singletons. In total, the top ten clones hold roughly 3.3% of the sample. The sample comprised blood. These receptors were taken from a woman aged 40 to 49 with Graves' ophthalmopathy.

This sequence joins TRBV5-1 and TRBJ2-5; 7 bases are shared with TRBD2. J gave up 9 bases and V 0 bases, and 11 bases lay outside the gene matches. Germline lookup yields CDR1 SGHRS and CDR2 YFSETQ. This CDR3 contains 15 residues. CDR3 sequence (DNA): TGCGCCAGCAGCTTGGCGGTAGAGGCCGCGGGGGCCCAGTACTTC. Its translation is CASSLAVEAAGAQYF.

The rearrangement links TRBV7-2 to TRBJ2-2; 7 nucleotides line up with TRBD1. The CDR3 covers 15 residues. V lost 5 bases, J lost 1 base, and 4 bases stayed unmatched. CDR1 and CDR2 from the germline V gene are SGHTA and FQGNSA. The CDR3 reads CASSRGGVNTGELFF. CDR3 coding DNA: TGTGCCAGCAGCAGAGGGGGCGTGAACACCGGGGAGCTGTTTTTT.